The TCR beta chain under discussion was sequenced for a study of blood T cells in healthy people across ages. Trimming cost V 1 base and J 2 bases, with 17 bases left between them. The length of the CDR3 is 16 residues. From germline, CDR1 is DFQATT and CDR2 SNEGSKA (reference sequence). Study results and limitations: Reliance upon unsorted PBMCs precluded definitive naive versus antigen-experienced comparison.

Using a J-beta primer mix together with a sample-barcoded 5' primer, a second PCR was run for roughly 6 to 12 cycles. Every sample produced at least 2.5 million CDR3-containing paired-end reads. Using its own MiXCR run on the 5' RACE reads, TCRdb lists one record per CDR3 protein. This sample has about 1.8 million distinct CDR3 sequences, with around 50% found just once. This clonotype was recorded a few times. What it binds is unknown. The specimen sequenced was blood. The TCR comes from a woman in her thirties or forties in good health. The chain has TRBV20-1 and TRBJ2-5; the D call may be TRBD1 or TRBD2 (6 bases each). In DNA form, the CDR3 reads TGCAGTGCTAGAGTCTCCGGGGGCGCACGGCAAGAGACCCAGTACTTC. Translating it yields CSARVSGGARQETQYF.